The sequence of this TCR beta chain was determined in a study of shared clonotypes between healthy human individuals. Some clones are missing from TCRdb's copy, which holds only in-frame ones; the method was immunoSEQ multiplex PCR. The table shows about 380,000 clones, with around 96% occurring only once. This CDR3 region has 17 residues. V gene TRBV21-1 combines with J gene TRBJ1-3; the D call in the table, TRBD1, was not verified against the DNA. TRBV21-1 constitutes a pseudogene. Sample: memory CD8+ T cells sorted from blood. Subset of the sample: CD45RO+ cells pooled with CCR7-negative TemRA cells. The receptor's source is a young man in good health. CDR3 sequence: CASSKAALGLSGNTIYF. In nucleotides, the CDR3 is TGTGCCAGCAGCAAAGCGGCTCTGGGGCTCTCTGGAAACACCATATATTTT.